This record covers a single T cell receptor beta chain. Its antigen is unidentified. Run at survey level, the immunoSEQ assay was version v3.0. Sequencing aimed to cover about 40,000-55,000 T-cell genomes per sample. Assay: immunoSEQ multiplex PCR; the TCRdb copy retains only in-frame clones and omits some. This sample carries some 20,000 clones, around 78% of them seen once, and the ten largest clones take 6.5% to 7.5%. The data stem from a study of long-term antiretroviral therapy in people with HIV. Study-level points and caveats: Post-treatment diversity went higher with ART but stayed below transplant donor controls.

At minimum, one pre-ART and two post-ART PBMC samples were obtained from each donor. All participants with HIV were treated in the United States. CDR1 and CDR2 from the germline V gene are ENHRY and SYGVKD. CDR3 size: 12 residues. Between the trimmed V and J ends, which lost 11 bases and 2 bases, there was a span of 13 bases. The material sequenced was unsorted PBMCs, taken 2.2 years after starting antiretroviral therapy. The sequence came from a man aged 50 to 59 with HIV. This chain links TRBV10-3 with TRBJ2-7; possible D gene TRBD1, 5 bases. The CDR3 spells CAARTLPYEQYF. CDR3 DNA sequence: TGTGCCGCGAGGACACTTCCCTACGAGCAGTACTTC.